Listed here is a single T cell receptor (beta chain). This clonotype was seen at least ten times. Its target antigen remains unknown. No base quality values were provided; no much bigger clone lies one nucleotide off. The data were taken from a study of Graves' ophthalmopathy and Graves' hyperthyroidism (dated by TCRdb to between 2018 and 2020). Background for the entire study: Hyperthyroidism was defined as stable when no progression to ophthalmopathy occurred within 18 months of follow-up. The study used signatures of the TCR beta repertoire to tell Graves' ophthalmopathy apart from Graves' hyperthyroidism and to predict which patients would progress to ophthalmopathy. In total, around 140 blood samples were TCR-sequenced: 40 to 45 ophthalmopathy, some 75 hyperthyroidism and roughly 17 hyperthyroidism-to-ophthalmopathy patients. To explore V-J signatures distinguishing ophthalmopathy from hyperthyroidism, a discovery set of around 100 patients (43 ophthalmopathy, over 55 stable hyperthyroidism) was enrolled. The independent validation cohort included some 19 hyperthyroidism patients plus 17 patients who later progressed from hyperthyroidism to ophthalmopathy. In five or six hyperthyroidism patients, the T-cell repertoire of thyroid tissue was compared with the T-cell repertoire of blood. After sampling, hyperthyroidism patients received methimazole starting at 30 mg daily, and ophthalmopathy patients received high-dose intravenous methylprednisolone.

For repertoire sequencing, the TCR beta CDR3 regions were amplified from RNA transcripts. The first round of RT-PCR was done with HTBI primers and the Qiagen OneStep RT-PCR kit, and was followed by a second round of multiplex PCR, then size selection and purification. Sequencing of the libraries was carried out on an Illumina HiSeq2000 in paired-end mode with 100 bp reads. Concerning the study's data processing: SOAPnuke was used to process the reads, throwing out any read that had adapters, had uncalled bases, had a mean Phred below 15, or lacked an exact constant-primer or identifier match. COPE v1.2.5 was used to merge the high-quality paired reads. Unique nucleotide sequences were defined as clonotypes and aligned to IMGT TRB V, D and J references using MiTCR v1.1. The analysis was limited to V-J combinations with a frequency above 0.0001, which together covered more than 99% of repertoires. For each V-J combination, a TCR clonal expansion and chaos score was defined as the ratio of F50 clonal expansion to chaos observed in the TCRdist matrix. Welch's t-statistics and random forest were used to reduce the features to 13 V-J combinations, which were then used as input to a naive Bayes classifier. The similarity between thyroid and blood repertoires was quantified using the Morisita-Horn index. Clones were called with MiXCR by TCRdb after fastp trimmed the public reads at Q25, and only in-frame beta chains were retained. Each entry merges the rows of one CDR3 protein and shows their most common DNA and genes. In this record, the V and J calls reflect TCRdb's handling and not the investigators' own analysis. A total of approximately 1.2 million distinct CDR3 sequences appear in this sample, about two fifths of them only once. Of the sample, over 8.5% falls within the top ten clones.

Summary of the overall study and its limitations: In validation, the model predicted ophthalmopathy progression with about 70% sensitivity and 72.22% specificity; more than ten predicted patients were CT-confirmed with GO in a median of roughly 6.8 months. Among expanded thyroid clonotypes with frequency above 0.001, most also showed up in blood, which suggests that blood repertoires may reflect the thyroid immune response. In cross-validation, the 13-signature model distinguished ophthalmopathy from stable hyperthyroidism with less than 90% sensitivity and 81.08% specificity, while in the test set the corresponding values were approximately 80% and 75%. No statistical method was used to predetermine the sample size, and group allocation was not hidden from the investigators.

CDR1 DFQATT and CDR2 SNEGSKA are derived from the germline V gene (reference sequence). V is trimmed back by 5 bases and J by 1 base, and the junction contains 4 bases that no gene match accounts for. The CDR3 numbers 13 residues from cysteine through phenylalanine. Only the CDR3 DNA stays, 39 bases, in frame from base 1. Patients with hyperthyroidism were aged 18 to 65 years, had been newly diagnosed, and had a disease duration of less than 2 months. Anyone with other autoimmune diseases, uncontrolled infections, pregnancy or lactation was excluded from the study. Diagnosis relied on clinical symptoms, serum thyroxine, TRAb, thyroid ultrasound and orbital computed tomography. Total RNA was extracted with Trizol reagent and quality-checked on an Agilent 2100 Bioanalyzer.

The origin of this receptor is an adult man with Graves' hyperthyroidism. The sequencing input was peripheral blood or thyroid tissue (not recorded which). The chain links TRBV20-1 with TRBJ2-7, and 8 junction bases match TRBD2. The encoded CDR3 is CSAWTSTSYEQYF. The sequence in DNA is TGCAGTGCTTGGACTAGCACGTCCTACGAGCAGTACTTC.